This T cell receptor (beta chain) derives from a study of cytotoxic CD8 clonotypes in ibrutinib-treated CLL. Across the whole study: Across the patients, approximately 10 were relapsed/refractory, around 16 treatment-naive and fewer than 18 IGHV unmutated.

V lost 10 bases, J lost 11 bases, and 20 bases lay in between. The germline V gene has CDR1 MRHNA and CDR2 SNTAGT. The CDR3 sequence is 13 residues long. Findings and caveats of the study: Rising at ibrutinib response, clonality subsequently fell back toward baseline at progression. The study found baseline clonality above age-matched healthy donors, tracking circulating CD8+ T-cell counts.

For this clone: The antigen remains undetermined.

Clones were read by immunoSEQ multiplex PCR, and TCRdb kept only the in-frame ones, dropping some. The table shows tens of thousands of clones, with roughly 57% occurring only once. The chain employs TRBV6-4 and TRBJ2-2; D is perhaps TRBD1 (6 bases). The sample in question was PBMCs, obtained after 12 months of ibrutinib treatment. This receptor was obtained from a human donor with chronic lymphocytic leukemia. In DNA, the CDR3 is TGTGCCATCAGGGACAACAGACATAGCGAGCTGTTTTTT. This gives the protein CAIRDNRHSELFF.